A selection of T cell receptor beta chains follows, all from one sample in a study of identical twins. TCRdb reanalysed the 5' RACE reads using MiXCR and keeps one entry per CDR3 protein. The sample records some 250,000 distinct CDR3 sequences, 6.5% being singletons. This sample was shared with a second study, whose subject was T cells expressing NK-cell markers.

The sequencing sample was made of CD8+ T cells sorted from blood. The origin of the receptors is a woman younger than 30 in good health. CDR3s include the opening cysteine and the closing phenylalanine or tryptophan. A D gene is named only where the DNA matches it firmly. Only part of the rows carry a size: once, few, many, or a class if the clone is expanded.

NA NA TRBV7-9 CASSPAGAGITYEQYF
many TRBD1 TRBV5-1 CASSSNRGPSTDTQYF
few NA TRBV15 CATSRGVERTEYEQYF
few NA TRBV24-1 CATSDSGQETQYF
many NA TRBV29-1 CSVEVNRNQETQYF
NA NA TRBV18 CASSPPGRSYNEQFF
NA NA TRBV7-9 CASSPGQHFSYEQYF
many NA TRBV6-1 CASSLNPENTEAFF
few TRBD1 TRBV7-9 CASSFIGQGPKETQYF
few TRBD2 TRBV27 CASSSHRGVEAGANVLTF
few TRBD1 TRBV15 CAVSRDRGSHYGYTF
few NA TRBV9 CASSVGGARYNEQFF
many NA TRBV9 CASSDNVLSNEQFF
many NA TRBV10-1 CASSVTGNTGELFF
many NA TRBV7-6 CASSLESLYEQYF
many NA TRBV29-1 CSVLGGGNEQFF
NA TRBD2 TRBV2 CASSGRLFFF
many NA TRBV15 CATSRDGYAQETQYF
many TRBD1 TRBV9 CASSVEVGWTGGADTQYF
few NA TRBV27 CASSNSRVDGYTF
few TRBD2 TRBV28 CASSPDVGSGRAGTDTQYF
few TRBD1 TRBV6-5 CASSYSWGQDGYTF
NA NA TRBV19 CASSIAEVLDSPLHF
many NA TRBV3-1 CASSQDRGPGQFF
many NA TRBV11-1 CASSVTTGNTEAFF
NA TRBD1 TRBV12-3/TRBV12-4 CASSESGTGGFNGYTF
NA NA TRBV29-1 CSPRKGFYEQYF
NA NA TRBV6-5 CASSYSFDSKDQPQHF
NA NA TRBV29-1 CSVEKGPNTEAFF
NA NA TRBV10-2 CASSGPKAFF
few NA TRBV9 CASGSGPRTDTQYF
NA NA TRBV4-1 CASSQDSRALVGLYGYTF
many TRBD2 TRBV9 CASSGDKLWGLPSYNEQFF
NA NA TRBV4-1 CASSHKIEQDTEAFF
NA TRBD2 TRBV3-1 CASSPKRGGLDTQYF
NA NA TRBV5-1 CASSPVASISSYEQYF
NA NA TRBV24-1 CATSLNTEAFF
many TRBD2 TRBV7-8 CASSLVAGGYETQYF
NA NA TRBV5-1 CASSIAGADQPQHF
NA NA TRBV5-8 CASSLGWASNQPQHF
many NA TRBV4-3 CASSQESLAASTDTQYF
many NA TRBV27 CASSRGVTSSYNEQFF
few TRBD1 TRBV2 CASSDHQGVGANVLTF
NA TRBD1 TRBV7-9 CASSSRRDRSYEQYF
many NA TRBV29-1 CSVGPISSGYTF